The 6 T cell receptor beta chains in this list originate from one sample, sequenced in a study of shared clonotypes between healthy human individuals. Naive CD8 cells lacked CD45RO and underwent positive selection for CCR7, leaving out terminally differentiated effector memory CD45RA+ cells. Sequenced by immunoSEQ multiplex PCR; TCRdb stores in-frame clones only, minus some. This sample has about 2.1 million clones, with more than 85% found just once. Material: naive CD8+ T cells from PBMCs. These receptors were collected from a man between 18 and 35 years old in good health. Some clones in this sample may be carry-over from other donors' samples.

The gene calls are TRBV27 and TRBJ2-7; D call uncertain. Between the trimmed V and J ends, which lost 7 bases and 1 base, there was a span of 17 bases. Germline CDR1 MNHEY, CDR2 SMNVEV (reference sequence). This CDR3 spans 15 amino acids. The CDR3 sequence: CASTSGPERSYEQYF. The DNA of the CDR3 is TGTGCCAGCACATCCGGACCTGAAAGATCCTACGAGCAGTACTTC.

The CDR3 region is CASSSRSTVENYGYTF. The DNA of the CDR3 is TGTGCCAGCAGCTCGCGCTCGACAGTCGAAAACTATGGCTACACCTTC. This sequence joins TRBV5-8 and TRBJ1-2; D possibly corresponds to TRBD1 (5 bases). The CDR3 runs to 16 residues. Germline CDR1 is SGHTS and CDR2 is YDEGEE. With 3 bases removed from V and 2 bases from J, the gap between germline ends came to 17 bases. Drawing the rest from reference TRBV5-8 and TRBJ1-2, the complete variable domain is EAGVTQSPTHLIKTRGQQATLRCSPISGHTSVYWYQQALGLGLQFLLWYDEGEERNRGNFPPRFSGRQFPNYSSELNVNALELEDSALYLCASSSRSTVENYGYTFGSGTRLTVV.

This clone was recorded only once. V usage is TRBV18 and J usage is TRBJ2-2; 7 positions agree with TRBD1. The germline V gene has CDR1 KGHSH and CDR2 LQKENI. This CDR3 has 14 residues. The J segment lost 7 bases and the V segment lost 3 bases, leaving 5 bases of the junction unmatched. The CDR3 DNA is TGTGCCAGCTCACCGACAGGGTTGCACGGGGAGCTGTTTTTT. Translating gives CASSPTGLHGELFF.

The chain combines TRBV27 with TRBJ1-1; 7 bases align to TRBD1. The length of the CDR3 is 13 residues. The germline gives CDR1 MNHEY, CDR2 SMNVEV (reference sequence). Germline trimming cut 5 bases from V and 4 bases from J; bases unmatched to any gene: 4. Written as DNA, the CDR3 is TGTGCCAGCAGTGCACAGGGGTTCACTGAAGCTTTCTTT. This translates into CASSAQGFTEAFF.

The V gene is TRBV7-6, the J gene TRBJ2-3, with 8 nucleotides matching TRBD1. The CDR3 is 15 residues long. V gave up 5 bases and J gave up 2 bases; unmatched junction bases: 6. Germline CDR1 is SGHVS and CDR2 is FNYEAQ. The DNA of the CDR3 is TGTGCCAGCAGCCCTCGACAGGGGAACACAGATACGCAGTATTTT. Its translation: CASSPRQGNTDTQYF. Based on the CDR3 plus reference TRBV7-6 and TRBJ2-3, the full variable domain is GAGVSQSPRYKVTKRGQDVALRCDPISGHVSLYWYRQALGQGPEFLTYFNYEAQQDKSGLPNDRFSAERPEGSISTLTIQRTEQRDSAMYRCASSPRQGNTDTQYFGPGTRLTVL.

The rearrangement uses TRBV6-5 and TRBJ1-2; the D is unclear. The V end was cut by 2 bases, the J end by 0 bases, with 7 bases between. The CDR3 spans 14 residues. CDR1 and CDR2 from the germline V gene are MNHEY and SVGAGI. CDR3 in amino acids: CASSYGSTNYGYTF. The CDR3 nucleotides are TGTGCCAGCAGTTACGGGTCGACTAACTATGGCTACACCTTC.